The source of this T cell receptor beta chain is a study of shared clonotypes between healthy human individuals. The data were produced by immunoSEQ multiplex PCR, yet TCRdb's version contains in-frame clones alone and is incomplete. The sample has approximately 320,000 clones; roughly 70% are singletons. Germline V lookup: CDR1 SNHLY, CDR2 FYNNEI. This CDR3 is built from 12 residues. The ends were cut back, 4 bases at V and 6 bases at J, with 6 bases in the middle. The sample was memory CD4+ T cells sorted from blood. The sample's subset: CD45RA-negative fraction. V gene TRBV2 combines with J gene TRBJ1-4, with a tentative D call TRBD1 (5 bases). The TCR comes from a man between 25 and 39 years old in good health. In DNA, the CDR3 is TGTGCCAGCAGTGGGGACGATGAAAAACTGTTTTTT. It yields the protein CASSGDDEKLFF.